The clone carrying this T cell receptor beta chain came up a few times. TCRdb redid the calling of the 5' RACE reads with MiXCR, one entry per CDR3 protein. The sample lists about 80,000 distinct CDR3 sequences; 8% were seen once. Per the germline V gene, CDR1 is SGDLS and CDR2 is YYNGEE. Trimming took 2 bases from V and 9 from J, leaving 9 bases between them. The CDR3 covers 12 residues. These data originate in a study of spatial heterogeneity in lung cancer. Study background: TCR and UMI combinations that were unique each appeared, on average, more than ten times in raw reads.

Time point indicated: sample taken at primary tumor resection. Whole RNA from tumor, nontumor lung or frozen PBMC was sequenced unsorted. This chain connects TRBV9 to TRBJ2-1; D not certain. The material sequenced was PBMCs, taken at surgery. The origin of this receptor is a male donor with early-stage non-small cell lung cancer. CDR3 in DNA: TGTGCCAGCAGCGTCCTCTCTGGTGAGCAGTTCTTC. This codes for CASSVLSGEQFF.